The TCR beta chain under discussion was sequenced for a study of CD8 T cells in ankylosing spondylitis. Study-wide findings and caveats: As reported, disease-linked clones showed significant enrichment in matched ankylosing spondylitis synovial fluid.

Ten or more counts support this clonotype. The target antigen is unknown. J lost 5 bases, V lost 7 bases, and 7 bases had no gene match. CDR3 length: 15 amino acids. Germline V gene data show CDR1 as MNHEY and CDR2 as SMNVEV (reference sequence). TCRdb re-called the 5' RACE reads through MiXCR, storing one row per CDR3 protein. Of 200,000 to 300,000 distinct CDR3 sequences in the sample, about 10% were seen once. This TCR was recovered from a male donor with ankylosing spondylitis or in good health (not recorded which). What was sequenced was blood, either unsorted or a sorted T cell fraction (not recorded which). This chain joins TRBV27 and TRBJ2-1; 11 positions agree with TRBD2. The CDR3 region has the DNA TGTGCCAGCATTGCGGGGACTAGCGGTAACAATGAGCAGTTCTTC. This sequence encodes CASIAGTSGNNEQFF.